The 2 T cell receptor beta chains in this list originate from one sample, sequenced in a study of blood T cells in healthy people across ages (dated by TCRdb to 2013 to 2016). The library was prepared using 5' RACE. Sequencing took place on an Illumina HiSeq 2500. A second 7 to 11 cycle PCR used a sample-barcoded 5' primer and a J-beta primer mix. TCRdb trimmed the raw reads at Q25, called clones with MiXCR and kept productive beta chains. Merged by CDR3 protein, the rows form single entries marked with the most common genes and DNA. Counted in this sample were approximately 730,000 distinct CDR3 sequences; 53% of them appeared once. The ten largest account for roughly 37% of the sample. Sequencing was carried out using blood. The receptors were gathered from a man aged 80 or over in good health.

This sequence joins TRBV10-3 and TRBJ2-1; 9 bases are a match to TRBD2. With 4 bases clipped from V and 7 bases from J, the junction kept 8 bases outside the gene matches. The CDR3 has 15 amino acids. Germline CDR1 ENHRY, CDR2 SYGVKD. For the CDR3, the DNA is TGTGCCATCAGTGGACTAGCGGTCCGTGATAATGAGCAGTTCTTC. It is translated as CAISGLAVRDNEQFF.

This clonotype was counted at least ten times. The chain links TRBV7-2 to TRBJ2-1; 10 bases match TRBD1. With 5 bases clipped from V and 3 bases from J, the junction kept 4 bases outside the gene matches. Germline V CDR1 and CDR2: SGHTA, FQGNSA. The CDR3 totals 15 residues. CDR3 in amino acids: CASSPGQGNYNEQFF. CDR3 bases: TGTGCCAGCAGCCCGGGACAGGGGAACTACAATGAGCAGTTCTTC.